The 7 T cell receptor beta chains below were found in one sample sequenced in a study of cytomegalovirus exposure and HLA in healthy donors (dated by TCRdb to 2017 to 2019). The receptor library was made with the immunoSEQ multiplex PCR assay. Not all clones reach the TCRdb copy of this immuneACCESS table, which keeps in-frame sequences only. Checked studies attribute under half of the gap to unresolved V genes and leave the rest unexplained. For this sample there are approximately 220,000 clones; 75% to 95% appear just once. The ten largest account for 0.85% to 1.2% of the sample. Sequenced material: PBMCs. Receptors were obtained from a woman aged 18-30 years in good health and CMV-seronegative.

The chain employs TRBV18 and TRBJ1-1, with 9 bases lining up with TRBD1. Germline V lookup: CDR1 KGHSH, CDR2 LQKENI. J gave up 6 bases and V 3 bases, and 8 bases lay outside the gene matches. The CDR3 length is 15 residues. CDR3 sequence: CASSPLEQGAAEAFF. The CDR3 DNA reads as TGTGCCAGCTCACCGTTGGAACAGGGGGCCGCTGAAGCTTTCTTT.

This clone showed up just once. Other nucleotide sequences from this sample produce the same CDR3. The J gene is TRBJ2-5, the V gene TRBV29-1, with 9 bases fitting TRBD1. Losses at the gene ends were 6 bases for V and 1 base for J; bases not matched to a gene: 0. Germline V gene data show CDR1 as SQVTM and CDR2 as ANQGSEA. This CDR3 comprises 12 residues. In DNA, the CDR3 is TGCAGCGTGGGACAGGGCCAAGAGACCCAGTACTTC. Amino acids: CSVGQGQETQYF.

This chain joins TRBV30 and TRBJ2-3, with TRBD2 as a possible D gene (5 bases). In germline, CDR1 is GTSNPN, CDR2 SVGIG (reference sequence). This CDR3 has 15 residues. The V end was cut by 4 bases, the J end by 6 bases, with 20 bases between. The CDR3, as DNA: TGTGCCTGGATCGGAGTGGGCCGGTTAGCGGATACGCAGTATTTT. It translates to CAWIGVGRLADTQYF.

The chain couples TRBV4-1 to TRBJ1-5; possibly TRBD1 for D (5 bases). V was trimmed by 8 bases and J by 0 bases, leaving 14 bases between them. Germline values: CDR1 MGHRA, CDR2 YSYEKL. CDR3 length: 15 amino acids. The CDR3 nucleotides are TGCGCCAGCTCCACCCGCGGGGCTAGCAATCAGCCCCAGCATTTT. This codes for CASSTRGASNQPQHF.

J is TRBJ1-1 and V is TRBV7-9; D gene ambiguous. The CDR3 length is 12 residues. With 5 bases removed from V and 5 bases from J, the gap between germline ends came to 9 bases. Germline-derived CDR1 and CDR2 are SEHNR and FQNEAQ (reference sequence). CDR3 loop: CASSVLQTEAFF. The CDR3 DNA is TGTGCCAGCAGCGTTTTACAAACTGAAGCTTTCTTT. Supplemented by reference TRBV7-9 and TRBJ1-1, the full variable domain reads DTGVSQNPRHKITKRGQNVTFRCDPISEHNRLYWYRQTLGQGPEFLTYFQNEAQLEKSRLLSDRFSAERPKGSFSTLEIQRTEQGDSAMYLCASSVLQTEAFFGQGTRLTVV.

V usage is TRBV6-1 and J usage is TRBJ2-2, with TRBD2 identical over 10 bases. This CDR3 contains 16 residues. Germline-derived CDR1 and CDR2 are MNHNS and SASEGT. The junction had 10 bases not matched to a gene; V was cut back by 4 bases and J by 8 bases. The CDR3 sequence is CASSGLLAGVAGELFF. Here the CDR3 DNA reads TGTGCCAGCAGTGGTCTTCTAGCGGGAGTAGCGGGGGAGCTGTTTTTT.

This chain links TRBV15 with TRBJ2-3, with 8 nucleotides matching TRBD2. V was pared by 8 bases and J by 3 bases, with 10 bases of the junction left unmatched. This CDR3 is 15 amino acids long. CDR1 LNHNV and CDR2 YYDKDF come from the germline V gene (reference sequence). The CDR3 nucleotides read TGTGCCACCGCCGCCTGGACTAGCCGGACAGATACGCAGTATTTT. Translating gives CATAAWTSRTDTQYF.